Listed below are T cell receptor beta chains from one sample, sequenced in a study of cytomegalovirus exposure and HLA in healthy donors. Method: immunoSEQ multiplex PCR; TCRdb's copy keeps in-frame clones and lacks some. The sample shows about 150,000 clones, around 80% of them seen only once. Sequenced material: PBMCs. All receptors derive from a boy between 2 and 10 years old in good health and CMV-seronegative. The CDR3 runs from the conserved cysteine through the conserved F or W. The order of the fields is clone size, D gene, V gene, J gene, CDR3 DNA, CDR3 protein. The D gene is left open where the match is weak. The size field is filled for only some rows; it gives once, few, many or a size class.

abundance: .; d_gene: .; v_gene: TRBV7-9; j_gene: TRBJ2-7; CDR3nt: TGTGCCAGCAGCTTAGCCTTTCCTAGGTCTTCCTACGAGCAGTACTTC; CDR3aa: CASSLAFPRSSYEQYF
abundance: .; d_gene: TRBD2; v_gene: TRBV2; j_gene: TRBJ2-3; CDR3nt: TGTGCCAGCAACATCCTAGCGGGGGGGGTGGATACGCAGTATTTT; CDR3aa: CASNILAGGVDTQYF
abundance: .; d_gene: TRBD1; v_gene: TRBV10-3; j_gene: TRBJ2-3; CDR3nt: TGTGCCATCAGAAAGGAGTTAACAGGGGCTAGCACAGATACGCAGTATTTT; CDR3aa: CAIRKELTGASTDTQYF
abundance: few; d_gene: TRBD2; v_gene: TRBV15; j_gene: TRBJ2-3; CDR3nt: TGTGCCACCAGCAGAGCGCCCAAGACTAGCGGGCGCCCAGATACGCAGTATTTT; CDR3aa: CATSRAPKTSGRPDTQYF
abundance: .; d_gene: TRBD2; v_gene: TRBV28; j_gene: TRBJ2-5; CDR3nt: TGTGCCAGCAGTCTAGCGGGGGATTTTCAAGAGACCCAGTACTTC; CDR3aa: CASSLAGDFQETQYF
abundance: .; d_gene: TRBD2; v_gene: TRBV10-2; j_gene: TRBJ2-5; CDR3nt: TGCGCCAGCAGCGAGTCTGGGGCGGGAGGGCCCGTCGGTTGGGAGACCCAGTACTTC; CDR3aa: CASSESGAGGPVGWETQYF
abundance: .; d_gene: .; v_gene: TRBV21-1; j_gene: TRBJ2-1; CDR3nt: TGTGCCAGCAGCAAAGTAGGATCCGGGAGGTACAATGAGCAGTTCTTC; CDR3aa: CASSKVGSGRYNEQFF
abundance: .; d_gene: .; v_gene: TRBV27; j_gene: TRBJ2-7; CDR3nt: TGTGCCAGCAGTTTAGAACAGGGCCCCACCTACGAGCAGTACTTC; CDR3aa: CASSLEQGPTYEQYF
abundance: once; d_gene: .; v_gene: TRBV5-1; j_gene: TRBJ2-5; CDR3nt: TGCGCCAGCAGCCGTGGGGAGGTGACGCAAGAGACCCAGTACTTC; CDR3aa: CASSRGEVTQETQYF
abundance: .; d_gene: TRBD1; v_gene: TRBV19; j_gene: TRBJ1-6; CDR3nt: TGTGCCAGTAGTATGACGGGGACAGCTCTCCACTTT; CDR3aa: CASSMTGTALHF
abundance: few; d_gene: .; v_gene: TRBV15; j_gene: TRBJ1-1; CDR3nt: TGTGCCACAGCTCGACAGACGCAGTGGCCTGAAGCTTTCTTT; CDR3aa: CATARQTQWPEAFF
abundance: .; d_gene: TRBD1; v_gene: TRBV7-6; j_gene: TRBJ1-4; CDR3nt: TGTGCCAGCAGCCGCCGGGGCTGGGACAGGGCATCCTCTTACAATGAAAAACTGTTTTTT; CDR3aa: CASSRRGWDRASSYNEKLFF
abundance: once; d_gene: TRBD1; v_gene: TRBV6-6; j_gene: TRBJ1-2; CDR3nt: TGTGCCAGCAGAGGACAGGAGATCTATGGCTACACCTTC; CDR3aa: CASRGQEIYGYTF
abundance: once; d_gene: TRBD2; v_gene: TRBV7-9; j_gene: TRBJ2-5; CDR3nt: TGTGCCAGCAGCTTAGTCAGGGGCCCTACTAGCGGGATCCAAGAGACCCAGTACTTC; CDR3aa: CASSLVRGPTSGIQETQYF
abundance: .; d_gene: TRBD1; v_gene: TRBV10-3; j_gene: TRBJ2-7; CDR3nt: TGTGCCATCAGCGGTGGGACAGGGGGGGTAAATTACATCTACGAGCAGTACTTC; CDR3aa: CAISGGTGGVNYIYEQYF